One sample yielded the 11 T cell receptor beta chains listed below, sequenced in a study of blood T cells in healthy people across ages. A J-beta primer mix and a sample-barcoded 5' primer were used in a second PCR of roughly 6 to 12 cycles. TCRdb processed the 5' RACE reads anew with MiXCR; each CDR3 protein has one entry. The sample consists of 890,000 or so distinct CDR3 sequences, 55% to 65% of them appearing once. Input material: blood. Source of these receptors: a man between 25 and 39 years old in good health.

The gene calls are TRBV6-2 or TRBV6-3 and TRBJ2-4; maybe TRBD2 (6 bases). The J call could be wrong; TRBJ2-5 is a better fit for the DNA end. Germline values: CDR1 MNHEY, CDR2 SVGEGT. The CDR3 spans 17 residues. The CDR3 bases are TGTGCCAGCAGTTACGTTCTAGGCAGGACTACGCAAGAGACCCAGTACTTC. Its protein is CASSYVLGRTTQETQYF.

The chain carries TRBV5-4 and TRBJ1-3; the D is unclear. The length of the CDR3 is 14 residues. Trimming shortened V by 3 bases and J by 1 base, and 8 bases separated the two germline ends. Germline V gene lookup returns CDR1 SGHNT and CDR2 YYREEE (reference sequence). The CDR3 coding sequence is TGTGCCAGCAGCTCGCCACGGTCTGGAAACACCATATATTTT. The encoded protein is CASSSPRSGNTIYF.

CDR3 region: CAISERQQDTQYF. In DNA, the CDR3 is TGTGCCATCAGTGAGCGACAGCAAGATACGCAGTATTTT. The chain joins TRBV10-3 to TRBJ2-3; D may be TRBD1 (5 bases). The V and J ends lost 2 bases and 5 bases respectively, with 8 bases between them. CDR3 length equals 13 residues. Germline V gene lookup returns CDR1 ENHRY and CDR2 SYGVKD.

As concerns this clonotype: The junction shows a germline mismatch at one end, possibly a read error. The V and J genes are TRBV7-6 and TRBJ2-5, with D maybe TRBD2 (7 bases). The CDR3 spans 15 residues. In germline, CDR1 is SGHVS, CDR2 FNYEAQ. The CDR3 reads CTSSRGGGHKETQYF. The CDR3, as DNA: TGTACCAGCAGTCGAGGGGGGGGACACAAAGAGACCCAGTACTTC.

The chain couples TRBV5-1 to TRBJ2-2; no clear D. Trimming cost V 0 bases and J 3 bases, with 6 bases left between them. This CDR3 spans 14 amino acids. CDR1 SGHRS and CDR2 YFSETQ come from the germline V gene. CDR3 DNA: TGCGCCAGCAGCTTGGACAGTCACACCGGGGAGCTGTTTTTT. Protein product: CASSLDSHTGELFF.

As for this clonotype: Since a much larger clone is just one base distant, this may be a read error. The chain is built from TRBV7-2 and TRBJ2-3; 7 positions agree with TRBD2. Looked up from germline, CDR1 is SGHTA and CDR2 is FQGNSA. Germline trimming cut 7 bases from V and 6 bases from J; bases unmatched to any gene: 7. There are 13 residues in the CDR3. CDR3 protein: CASTPREGDTQYF. Here the CDR3 DNA reads TGTGCCAGCACCCCTAGGGAGGGTGATACGCAGTATTTT. The variable domain in full, with the rest retrieved from reference TRBV7-2 and TRBJ2-3, is GAGVSQSPSNKVTEKGKDVELRCDPISGHTALYWYRQSLGQGLEFLIYFQGNSAPDKSGLPSDRFSAERTGGSVSTLTIQRTQQEDSAVYLCASTPREGDTQYFGPGTRLTVL.

This clonotype has a handful of counts. The CDR3 sequence is CSARDGRSSTDTQYF. As DNA, the CDR3 is TGCAGTGCTAGAGATGGGCGTTCTAGCACAGATACGCAGTATTTT. The rearrangement links TRBV20-1 to TRBJ2-3; unclear D gene. This CDR3 is 15 amino acids long. Germline-derived CDR1 and CDR2 are DFQATT and SNEGSKA (reference sequence). The ends were cut back, 0 bases at V and 0 bases at J, with 10 bases in the middle.

This chain connects TRBV24-1 to TRBJ2-7; D ambiguous. This CDR3 spans 13 amino acids. Germline CDR1 and CDR2: KGHDR and SFDVKD. Trimming shortened V by 3 bases and J by 3 bases, and 8 bases separated the two germline ends. The DNA for the CDR3 is TGTGCCACCAGTGATGGCAGATACTACGAGCAGTACTTC. Amino acids: CATSDGRYYEQYF.

This clonotype occurred once. V gene TRBV4-3 combines with J gene TRBJ2-7; 9 positions agree with TRBD1. With the DNA end fitting TRBJ2-5 better, the J assignment may be wrong. In germline, CDR1 is LGHNA, CDR2 YSLEER. The CDR3 is 16 residues long. The CDR3 protein is CASSQEGTGTQETQYF. Here the CDR3 DNA reads TGCGCCAGCAGCCAAGAGGGGACAGGGACTCAAGAGACCCAGTACTTC.

This clonotype was seen more than once but under ten times. The rearrangement uses TRBV4-3 and TRBJ2-1; 7 nucleotides agree with TRBD2. Germline CDR1 reads LGHNA; CDR2 reads YSLEER. This CDR3 is built from 11 residues. Trimming at V came to 5 bases and at J to 12 bases, leaving 4 bases not matched to a gene. DNA of the CDR3: TGCGCCAGCAGCGGCGGGGGTACGCAGTTCTTC. This gives the protein CASSGGGTQFF.

This clonotype came up once. The CDR3: CASSGRTADNEQFF. The CDR3 DNA follows: TGTGCCAGCAGTGGAAGGACAGCCGACAATGAGCAGTTCTTC. The chain uses TRBV2 and TRBJ2-1, with TRBD1 as a possible D gene (6 bases). The CDR3 is 14 amino acids. Germline V gene lookup returns CDR1 SNHLY and CDR2 FYNNEI. Trimming pared 4 bases from V and 5 bases from J, leaving 12 bases between.